These 26 T cell receptor beta chains were all obtained from the same sample, sequenced in a study of blood T cell repertoires in COVID-19. Here immunoSEQ multiplex PCR was the method, and the copy in TCRdb shows in-frame clones only, minus some. Of about 250,000 clones in the sample, 80% to 90% were seen once. Material for sequencing was peripheral blood. The receptors come from an elderly man with acute or convalescent COVID-19.

The chain combines TRBV19 with TRBJ1-5, with 11 nucleotides matching TRBD1. Germline V gene data show CDR1 as LNHDA and CDR2 as SQIVND (reference sequence). J was trimmed by 3 bases and V by 9 bases; bases with no gene match: 4. This CDR3 spans 14 amino acids. The chain's CDR3 is CASRDRGFNQPQHF. In DNA, the CDR3 is TGTGCCAGCCGGGACAGGGGGTTCAATCAGCCCCAGCATTTT.

The chain joins TRBV6-2 or TRBV6-3 to TRBJ1-5, with a possible D match to TRBD1 (6 bases). Germline CDR1 is MNHEY and CDR2 is SVGEGT. Deletions cut 2 bases from V and 8 bases from J, with 19 bases between. This CDR3 is 16 amino acids long. CDR3 coding DNA: TGTGCCAGCAGTTACACCCGACAGGCTACCTGGGAGCCCCAGCATTTT. Protein product: CASSYTRQATWEPQHF.

This rearrangement joins TRBV7-6 to TRBJ1-5; perhaps TRBD1 as D (5 bases). The CDR3 has 16 amino acids. Germline loops: CDR1 SGHVS, CDR2 FNYEAQ. V lost 0 bases, J lost 7 bases, and 16 bases lay in between. The CDR3 nucleotides read TGTGCCAGCAGCTTAGCTAACGGCCCGGGGGAGCAGCCCCAGCATTTT. It encodes CASSLANGPGEQPQHF. The full variable domain, in which reference TRBV7-6 and TRBJ1-5 provide the parts outside the CDR3, is GAGVSQSPRYKVTKRGQDVALRCDPISGHVSLYWYRQALGQGPEFLTYFNYEAQQDKSGLPNDRFSAERPEGSISTLTIQRTEQRDSAMYRCASSLANGPGEQPQHFGDGTRLSIL.

This clone was detected a few times. This chain uses TRBV7-9 with TRBJ1-5; D may be TRBD1 (5 bases). Trimming removed 2 bases at V and 0 bases at J, with 11 bases between. This CDR3 region has 16 residues. Germline V lookup: CDR1 SEHNR, CDR2 FQNEAQ (reference sequence). CDR3 DNA sequence: TGTGCCAGCAGCTTATGGCAGGGCTCTAGCAATCAGCCCCAGCATTTT. Its translation is CASSLWQGSSNQPQHF. The full variable domain, its missing parts supplied by reference TRBV7-9 and TRBJ1-5, is DTGVSQNPRHKITKRGQNVTFRCDPISEHNRLYWYRQTLGQGPEFLTYFQNEAQLEKSRLLSDRFSAERPKGSFSTLEIQRTEQGDSAMYLCASSLWQGSSNQPQHFGDGTRLSIL.

The chain uses TRBV5-1 and TRBJ1-5; 10 nucleotides match TRBD1. This CDR3 region has 14 residues. The junction had 4 bases not matched to a gene; V was cut back by 4 bases and J by 6 bases. CDR1 SGHRS and CDR2 YFSETQ come from the germline V gene. The CDR3: CASSAGQGSQPQHF. CDR3 bases: TGCGCCAGCAGCGCGGGACAGGGGAGTCAGCCCCAGCATTTT.

This clone was seen only a few times. This chain links TRBV7-9 with TRBJ2-2; 7 bases map to TRBD2. Germline V lookup: CDR1 SEHNR, CDR2 FQNEAQ (reference sequence). Germline trimming cut 4 bases from V and 6 bases from J; bases unmatched to any gene: 14. This CDR3 is 17 amino acids long. CDR3 DNA: TGTGCCAGCAGCTCCACCGGCATGGGACTACATTCCGGGGAGCTGTTTTTT. Its protein is CASSSTGMGLHSGELFF.

The gene calls are TRBV11-2 and TRBJ2-1, with D hard to call. The CDR3 consists of 16 residues. Germline assignment: CDR1 SGHAT and CDR2 FQNNGV. V lost 0 bases to trimming and J lost 2 bases, with 11 bases between them. CDR3 DNA sequence: TGTGCCAGCAGCTTAGATTACTCCTCTCCCTACAATGAGCAGTTCTTC. Translated, it gives CASSLDYSSPYNEQFF.

This chain links TRBV13 with TRBJ2-7; 8 bases fit TRBD1. With V trimmed by 8 bases and J by 1 base, 10 bases remained unmatched. The CDR3 extends over 15 amino acids. In germline, CDR1 is PRHDT, CDR2 FYEKMQ (reference sequence). As DNA, the CDR3 is TGTGCCAGCCGGAGAGCAGGACAGGGATCCTACGAGCAGTACTTC. It yields the protein CASRRAGQGSYEQYF.

The chain employs TRBV3-1 (or the pseudogene TRBV3-2) and TRBJ2-3; perhaps TRBD2 as D (6 bases). From germline, CDR1 is LGHDT and CDR2 YNNKEL (reference sequence). The CDR3 runs 16 residues. Between the trimmed V and J ends, which lost 0 bases and 0 bases, there was a span of 10 bases. The CDR3 nucleotides read TGTGCCAGCAGCCAAGAAGCAGGGACTAGCACAGATACGCAGTATTTT. It specifies CASSQEAGTSTDTQYF.

The chain has TRBV9 and TRBJ2-7; a possible D gene is TRBD2 (6 bases). CDR3 length: 14 amino acids. Germline V lookup: CDR1 SGDLS, CDR2 YYNGEE. The germline V and J ends were trimmed by 1 base and 3 bases, with 11 bases remaining between them. The CDR3 spells CASSVLATSYEQYF. The CDR3 nucleotides are TGTGCCAGCAGCGTACTAGCGACTAGCTACGAGCAGTACTTC.

The chain recombines TRBV7-2 with TRBJ1-2; maybe TRBD1 (6 bases). Trimming removed 5 bases from V and 4 bases from J, with 11 bases in between. The CDR3 length is 13 residues. The germline V gene encodes CDR1 SGHTA and CDR2 FQGNSA. The CDR3 DNA follows: TGTGCCAGCAGCATGGACAGACTCTATGGCTACACCTTC. Its protein product is CASSMDRLYGYTF.

The chain uses TRBV9 and TRBJ2-3, with D possibly being TRBD2 (7 bases). CDR1 SGDLS and CDR2 YYNGEE come from the germline V gene. This CDR3 is 14 amino acids long. The V and J ends lost 0 bases and 8 bases respectively, with 13 bases between them. CDR3 sequence: CASSVGSAGATQYF. The CDR3 nucleotides read TGTGCCAGCAGCGTAGGGTCGGCGGGGGCTACGCAGTATTTT.

This rearrangement joins TRBV6-2 or TRBV6-3 to TRBJ1-1; TRBD1 aligns across 8 bases. Germline lookup yields CDR1 MNHEY and CDR2 SVGEGT. Trimming at V came to 5 bases and at J to 6 bases, leaving 11 bases not matched to a gene. The CDR3 sequence is 15 residues long. The CDR3 DNA reads as TGTGCCAGCAGTGACCCGACAGGGGCCAGCGCTGAAGCTTTCTTT. It is translated as CASSDPTGASAEAFF.

V and J are TRBV11-2 and TRBJ2-3; the D is unclear. The germline V and J ends were trimmed by 5 bases and 1 base, with 13 bases remaining between them. This CDR3 region has 15 residues. CDR1 and CDR2 from the germline V gene are SGHAT and FQNNGV. The CDR3 spells CASSLGIAGTDTQYF. CDR3 DNA: TGTGCCAGCAGCCTCGGTATAGCCGGCACAGATACGCAGTATTTT.

This clone was recorded once. The rearrangement joins TRBV3-1 (or the pseudogene TRBV3-2) to TRBJ1-5, with D possibly being TRBD1 (5 bases). Germline V gene sequence: CDR1 LGHDT, CDR2 YNNKEL (reference sequence). The V end lost 4 bases, the J end lost 0 bases, and 7 bases lay between the germline ends. The CDR3 has 14 residues. The CDR3 protein is CASSPGNSNQPQHF. The CDR3 region has the DNA TGTGCCAGCAGCCCAGGGAATAGCAATCAGCCCCAGCATTTT.

V gene TRBV7-3 combines with J gene TRBJ2-5; 7 bases agree with TRBD1. Germline CDR1 reads SGHTA; CDR2 reads FQGTGA. There are 15 residues in the CDR3. The trim removed 5 bases at V and 1 base at J, leaving 7 bases unmatched. Here the CDR3 DNA reads TGTGCCAGCAGCCGGGACAGCGGAACCCAAGAGACCCAGTACTTC. Amino acids: CASSRDSGTQETQYF.

V is TRBV5-1 and J is TRBJ1-6, with a possible D match to TRBD1 (5 bases). The V gene lost 4 bases and the J gene lost 8 bases, with 19 bases spanning the gap. CDR3 size: 16 residues. The germline CDR1 and CDR2 sequences are SGHRS and YFSETQ. The chain's CDR3 is CASSTKGGEYYSPLHF. CDR3 in DNA: TGCGCCAGCAGCACAAAAGGAGGGGAATACTATTCACCCCTCCACTTT.

This chain connects TRBV9 to TRBJ1-4; D gene uncertain. Germline CDR1 is SGDLS and CDR2 is YYNGEE. The CDR3 runs to 16 residues. With 0 bases removed from V and 2 bases from J, the gap between germline ends came to 11 bases. CDR3 protein: CASSVGGVRTNEKLFF. Here the CDR3 DNA reads TGTGCCAGCAGCGTAGGCGGGGTTCGGACTAATGAAAAACTGTTTTTT.

This clone has only a few counts. The rearrangement links TRBV11-3 to TRBJ2-2; TRBD2 agrees at 7 bases. Trimming cost V 2 bases and J 4 bases; bases outside gene matches: 7. The germline CDR1 and CDR2 sequences are SGHNT and YENEEA. The CDR3 spans 16 residues. The CDR3 bases are TGTGCCAGCAGCTTAAACCCAGCGGGATTCACCGGGGAGCTGTTTTTT. Translating it yields CASSLNPAGFTGELFF.

This sequence joins TRBV10-3 and TRBJ2-5, with 7 bases fitting TRBD1. CDR1 ENHRY and CDR2 SYGVKD come from the germline V gene. This CDR3 comprises 15 residues. Trimming removed 0 bases from V and 5 bases from J; junction bases left unmatched: 6. The CDR3 loop is CAISESRGGAETQYF. CDR3 bases: TGTGCCATCAGTGAGTCCCGAGGGGGCGCTGAGACCCAGTACTTC.

V gene TRBV19 combines with J gene TRBJ1-4; D may be TRBD1 (6 bases). Germline values: CDR1 LNHDA, CDR2 SQIVND (reference sequence). V gave up 2 bases and J gave up 14 bases, with 12 bases separating them. CDR3 length equals 12 residues. CDR3 protein: CASSIPDRNLFF. In nucleotides, the CDR3 is TGTGCCAGTAGTATACCGGACAGAAATCTGTTTTTT. Using reference TRBV19 and TRBJ1-4 for the parts outside the CDR3, the full variable domain is DGGITQSPKYLFRKEGQNVTLSCEQNLNHDAMYWYRQDPGQGLRLIYYSQIVNDFQKGDIAEGYSVSREKKESFPLTVTSAQKNPTAFYLCASSIPDRNLFFGSGTQLSVL.

This rearrangement joins TRBV15 to TRBJ2-5, with D possibly being TRBD2 (6 bases). Germline CDR1 and CDR2: LNHNV and YYDKDF (reference sequence). The V and J ends lost 0 bases and 5 bases respectively, with 16 bases between them. The CDR3 has 16 amino acids. The CDR3: CATSRDLRVGGETQYF. The CDR3 nucleotides are TGTGCCACCAGCAGAGATTTACGGGTTGGGGGGGAGACCCAGTACTTC.

The chain links TRBV6-5 to TRBJ1-1; no clear D gene. Germline V gene sequence: CDR1 MNHEY, CDR2 SVGAGI. The CDR3 sequence is 13 residues long. V shed 4 bases and J shed 1 base, with 7 bases lying between them. The CDR3 sequence is CASSSRWNTEAFF. CDR3 sequence (DNA): TGTGCCAGCAGTTCCCGGTGGAACACTGAAGCTTTCTTT.

The gene calls are TRBV6-6 and TRBJ2-1, with TRBD2 identical over 10 bases. The CDR3 spans 16 residues. Germline V gene data show CDR1 as MNHNY and CDR2 as SVGAGI (reference sequence). Trimming removed 6 bases from V and 2 bases from J; junction bases left unmatched: 7. This chain's CDR3 is CASRIGLAETYNEQFF. The CDR3 DNA is TGTGCCAGCAGGATCGGACTAGCGGAGACCTACAATGAGCAGTTCTTC.

The J gene is TRBJ1-3, the V gene TRBV14, with TRBD1 matching 9 bases. The CDR3 consists of 15 residues. The V gene's germline CDR1 is SGHDN and CDR2 FVKESK. V lost 5 bases and J lost 6; bases outside the gene matches: 8. CDR3 sequence (DNA): TGTGCCAGCAGCGCCCTGGGACAGGGAATAAACACCATATATTTT. This translates into CASSALGQGINTIYF.

The chain has TRBV6-6 and TRBJ1-5; D perhaps matches TRBD1 (5 bases). The CDR3 spans 14 residues. Trimming pared 6 bases from V and 2 bases from J, leaving 11 bases between. In germline, CDR1 is MNHNY, CDR2 SVGAGI (reference sequence). The CDR3 spells CASRIWGGNQPQHF. The CDR3 DNA sequence: TGTGCCAGCAGAATTTGGGGGGGCAATCAGCCCCAGCATTTT.